This passage covers 21 T cell receptor beta chains from one sample sequenced in a study of STAT3 mutations in large granular lymphocyte leukemia. Study-level points and caveats: In T-cell large granular lymphocyte leukemia, about half of patients showed multiple immunodominant subclonotypes.

No antigens are known for them. Clones were sequenced by immunoSEQ multiplex PCR, and TCRdb holds only the in-frame ones, with some missing. The repertoire includes fewer than 3,000 clones, around 69% of them detected once, and roughly 89% sits in the top ten. Sequenced: peripheral blood mononuclear cells. The receptors originated from a man aged 60-69 years with T-cell large granular lymphocyte leukemia. Some clones in this sample may be carry-over from other donors' samples.

V usage is TRBV5-1 and J usage is TRBJ1-2; 7 positions match TRBD1. Germline V gene data show CDR1 as SGHRS and CDR2 as YFSETQ. The CDR3 has 14 residues. J gave up 7 bases and V 0 bases, and 6 bases lay outside the gene matches. CDR3 sequence: CASSLEGQAGGYTF. CDR3 coding DNA: TGCGCCAGCAGCTTGGAAGGACAGGCCGGTGGCTACACCTTC.

V gene TRBV30 combines with J gene TRBJ2-1, with D possibly matching TRBD1 (6 bases). This CDR3 is built from 14 residues. V shed 4 bases and J shed 6 bases, with 16 bases lying between them. The germline V gene has CDR1 GTSNPN and CDR2 SVGIG (reference sequence). The DNA of the CDR3 is TGTGCCTGGAACCGACTCCTACAGGGCAATGAGCAGTTCTTC. It yields the protein CAWNRLLQGNEQFF.

This clone was seen only a few times. This chain joins TRBV18 and TRBJ1-1, with unresolved D. The CDR3 has 15 residues. Looked up from germline, CDR1 is KGHSH and CDR2 is LQKENI. V shed 3 bases and J shed 8 bases, with 19 bases lying between them. The CDR3 loop reads CASSPVPSRNGEAFF. Here the CDR3 DNA reads TGTGCCAGCTCACCTGTTCCTTCGAGAAACGGGGAAGCTTTCTTT. The full variable domain, in which reference TRBV18 and TRBJ1-1 provide the parts outside the CDR3, is NAGVMQNPRHLVRRRGQEARLRCSPMKGHSHVYWYRQLPEEGLKFMVYLQKENIIDESGMPKERFSAEFPKEGPSILRIQQVVRGDSAAYFCASSPVPSRNGEAFFGQGTRLTVV.

This sequence joins TRBV4-1 and TRBJ2-3, with 7 positions matching TRBD1. The length of the CDR3 is 14 residues. CDR1 is MGHRA, CDR2 YSYEKL, per germline. V gave up 4 bases and J gave up 4 bases; unmatched junction bases: 5. Here the CDR3 DNA reads TGCGCCAGCAGCCGCGCGACAGGGCCAGATACGCAGTATTTT. As protein: CASSRATGPDTQYF.

This clone was observed a handful of times. The rearrangement joins TRBV5-6 to TRBJ2-7; D possibly corresponds to TRBD1 (5 bases). The CDR3 totals 12 residues. Trimming cost V 4 bases and J 4 bases, with 9 bases left between them. The germline V gene encodes CDR1 SGHDT and CDR2 YYEEEE. CDR3 DNA: TGTGCCAGCAGCAGGGCAGGGTACGAGCAGTACGTC. This translates into CASSRAGYEQYV.

The chain carries TRBV5-4 and TRBJ2-1, with 9 bases lining up with TRBD2. Germline CDR1 is SGHNT and CDR2 is YYREEE (reference sequence). The length of the CDR3 is 14 residues. The V and J ends lost 6 bases and 5 bases, in that order; junction bases with no gene match: 6. The chain's CDR3 is CASTRGGLNNEQFF. CDR3 nucleotide sequence: TGTGCCAGCACGCGGGGGGGCCTCAACAATGAGCAGTTCTTC.

This clone showed up just a few times. This chain joins TRBV30 and TRBJ2-5; tentatively, D is TRBD2 (6 bases). In germline, CDR1 is GTSNPN, CDR2 SVGIG (reference sequence). V shed 0 bases and J shed 4 bases, with 6 bases lying between them. There are 12 residues in the CDR3. The CDR3 DNA reads TGTGCCTGGAGTGTCGGGAGAGAGACCCAGTACTTC. Translation: CAWSVGRETQYF.

The chain carries TRBV7-9 and TRBJ1-1, with a tentative D call TRBD1 (6 bases). This CDR3 contains 12 residues. The germline V gene has CDR1 SEHNR and CDR2 FQNEAQ (reference sequence). Deletions cut 3 bases from V and 8 bases from J, with 10 bases between. CDR3 bases: TGTGCCAGCAGCTTGGGCGGGGGCGAAGCTTTCTTT. Amino acid sequence: CASSLGGGEAFF. The full variable domain, rest sourced from reference TRBV7-9 and TRBJ1-1, is DTGVSQNPRHKITKRGQNVTFRCDPISEHNRLYWYRQTLGQGPEFLTYFQNEAQLEKSRLLSDRFSAERPKGSFSTLEIQRTEQGDSAMYLCASSLGGGEAFFGQGTRLTVV.

V is TRBV5-1 and J is TRBJ2-5; 7 bases fit TRBD1. The V gene end was trimmed by 2 bases and the J gene end by 1 base; junction bases not matched to a gene: 5. The CDR3 consists of 15 residues. Germline CDR1 reads SGHRS; CDR2 reads YFSETQ. As DNA, the CDR3 is TGCGCCAGCAGCTTAACAGGGGATGTCCAAGAGACCCAGTACTTC. The encoded protein is CASSLTGDVQETQYF.

The chain has TRBV6-6 and TRBJ1-5; a possible D gene is TRBD1 (6 bases). The V gene's germline CDR1 is MNHNY and CDR2 SVGAGI (reference sequence). V lost 11 bases, J lost 1 base, and 12 bases lay in between. The CDR3 spans 13 residues. The CDR3 nucleotides are TGTGCCGGCCGAGGGACAAGCAATCAGCCCCAGCATTTT. Protein: CAGRGTSNQPQHF.

The chain employs TRBV29-1 and TRBJ2-4; D might be TRBD1 or TRBD2, each matching 5 bases. Trimming took off 6 bases at V and 0 bases at J, with 9 bases between the two ends. Germline V lookup: CDR1 SQVTM, CDR2 ANQGSEA. The CDR3 spans 13 residues. The CDR3 sequence is CSVTGLAKNIQYF. The CDR3 DNA is TGCAGCGTAACGGGGCTAGCCAAAAACATTCAGTACTTC.

This clone was picked up a small number of times. CDR3 loop: CAWGGGRETQYF. CDR3 bases: TGTGCCTGGGGGGGAGGTCGAGAGACCCAGTACTTC. The gene calls are TRBV30 and TRBJ2-5; tentatively, D is TRBD2 (6 bases). CDR3 length: 12 residues. V was pared by 5 bases and J by 4 bases, with 11 bases between. The V gene's germline CDR1 is GTSNPN and CDR2 SVGIG (reference sequence).

The genes are TRBV7-9 and TRBJ2-2, with unresolved D. From germline, CDR1 is SEHNR and CDR2 FQNEAQ (reference sequence). Trimming pared 4 bases from V and 2 bases from J, leaving 14 bases between. The CDR3 length is 16 residues. DNA for the CDR3: TGTGCCAGCAGCTCGCGACGAGGACCAAACACCGGGGAGCTGTTTTTT. This translates into CASSSRRGPNTGELFF.

This sequence joins TRBV5-1 and TRBJ2-7; 8 nucleotides match TRBD2. The J segment lost 3 bases and the V segment lost 2 bases, leaving 7 bases of the junction unmatched. The length of the CDR3 is 15 residues. Germline V gene lookup returns CDR1 SGHRS and CDR2 YFSETQ. This CDR3 is CASSFGAGGNYEQYF. The CDR3 DNA is TGCGCCAGCAGCTTTGGGGCGGGGGGCAACTACGAGCAGTACTTC.

The chain joins TRBV6-5 to TRBJ1-1; D remains unclear. This CDR3 is 13 amino acids long. CDR1 and CDR2 from the germline V gene are MNHEY and SVGAGI. V was shortened by 1 base and J by 4 bases, with 7 bases between the two germline ends. CDR3: CASSYFLGTEAFF. The CDR3 DNA follows: TGTGCCAGCAGTTACTTTTTGGGCACTGAAGCTTTCTTT.

Remarks on this clone: At one of its ends the junction is not consistent with the germline gene, which may arise from a read error. The V and J genes are TRBV5-1 and TRBJ1-5, with TRBD1 as a possible D gene (5 bases). The CDR3 is 13 residues long. The V gene's germline CDR1 is SGHRS and CDR2 YFSETQ. The CDR3 coding sequence is TGCGCCAGCAGGTTGGAAACAGGCCAGCCCCAGCATTTT. Its protein product is CASRLETGQPQHF.

This chain joins TRBV27 and TRBJ2-7; 9 bases are shared with TRBD2. Trimming at V came to 6 bases and at J to 2 bases, leaving 8 bases not matched to a gene. The CDR3 runs to 15 residues. Germline loops: CDR1 MNHEY, CDR2 SMNVEV (reference sequence). Written as DNA, the CDR3 is TGTGCCAGCAGATCCCTCAGCGGGGGGCCCTACGAGCAGTACGTC. Protein: CASRSLSGGPYEQYV.

The rearrangement uses TRBV4-1 and TRBJ2-7; TRBD1 matches at 7 bases. Germline trimming cut 0 bases from V and 1 base from J; bases unmatched to any gene: 3. The CDR3 totals 15 residues. CDR1 is MGHRA, CDR2 YSYEKL, per germline. The CDR3 reads CASSQDTGVSYEQYF. CDR3 DNA: TGCGCCAGCAGCCAAGATACAGGGGTATCCTACGAGCAGTACTTC.

The CDR3 DNA reads as TGTGCCAGCAGTTACTCTTTTAATCAGCCCCAGCATTTT. This sequence encodes CASSYSFNQPQHF. This chain uses TRBV6-5 with TRBJ1-5; D is unclear. The V end was cut by 0 bases, the J end by 4 bases, with 4 bases between. Per germline, CDR1 MNHEY and CDR2 SVGAGI. The CDR3 has 13 amino acids.

The chain employs TRBV5-4 and TRBJ1-1; D is unclear. The CDR3 spans 16 residues. Germline values: CDR1 SGHNT, CDR2 YYREEE (reference sequence). Between the trimmed V and J ends, which lost 0 bases and 4 bases, there was a span of 16 bases. The CDR3 region is CASSLAEGAVGTEAFF. The CDR3 region has the DNA TGTGCCAGCAGCTTGGCCGAGGGCGCGGTTGGCACTGAAGCTTTCTTT.

The chain joins TRBV5-6 to TRBJ2-5; D is possibly TRBD1 or TRBD2 (6 bases each). The germline gives CDR1 SGHDT, CDR2 YYEEEE. The ends were cut back, 2 bases at V and 7 bases at J, with 24 bases in the middle. CDR3 length: 17 amino acids. The CDR3 bases are TGTGCCAGCAGCTTTCCGGGTGGTGAAAGCAGGGGAGGGACCCAGTACTTC. As protein: CASSFPGGESRGGTQYF.